These 15 T cell receptor beta chains share one sample of origin, sequenced in a study of shared clonotypes between healthy human individuals. Produced via immunoSEQ multiplex PCR; TCRdb's table is partial and in-frame only. The data contain approximately 350,000 clones, approximately 74% of them singletons. Sequencing input: memory CD4+ T cells sorted from blood. Subset denoted: CD45RA-negative fraction. These receptors came from a man younger than 40 in good health.

The V gene is TRBV19, the J gene TRBJ2-1; perhaps TRBD2 as D (6 bases). The V gene's germline CDR1 is LNHDA and CDR2 SQIVND (reference sequence). The V and J ends lost 9 bases and 4 bases respectively, with 19 bases between them. This CDR3 spans 15 amino acids. The CDR3 sequence is CASQSTSIRYNEQFF. DNA for the CDR3: TGTGCCAGCCAATCAACTAGCATTCGGTACAATGAGCAGTTCTTC.

The chain combines TRBV28 with TRBJ1-2, with D uncertain. The V gene lost 6 bases and the J gene lost 0 bases, with 20 bases spanning the gap. In germline, CDR1 is MDHEN, CDR2 SYDVKM. The CDR3 sequence is 17 residues long. The CDR3 protein is CASSPLLARKPNYGYTF. In nucleotides, the CDR3 is TGTGCCAGCAGCCCTCTCCTGGCCAGGAAACCTAACTATGGCTACACCTTC.

This clone was found once. The genes are TRBV5-1 and TRBJ2-3, with D possibly being TRBD2 (5 bases). Trimming pared 1 base from V and 6 bases from J, leaving 18 bases between. This CDR3 contains 16 residues. In germline, CDR1 is SGHRS, CDR2 YFSETQ. The CDR3 here is CASSLRSISLADTQYF. The CDR3 bases are TGCGCCAGCAGCTTGCGCTCGATCAGTTTAGCGGATACGCAGTATTTT.

This chain connects TRBV5-1 to TRBJ2-6, with D hard to call. The CDR3 runs to 16 residues. Germline V gene sequence: CDR1 SGHRS, CDR2 YFSETQ. Trimming left V 4 bases short and J 1 base short, with 12 bases between. CDR3 in DNA: TGCGCCAGCAGCAAAGACCGTCTATCTGGGGCCAACGTCCTGACTTTC. Translating it yields CASSKDRLSGANVLTF.

V is TRBV5-1 and J is TRBJ2-7, with 9 bases aligning to TRBD2. There are 15 residues in the CDR3. J gave up 5 bases and V 0 bases, and 6 bases lay outside the gene matches. The V gene's germline CDR1 is SGHRS and CDR2 YFSETQ. For the CDR3, the DNA is TGCGCCAGCAGCTTGGAAGATAGCGGGAGAAACGAGCAGTACTTC. Amino acid sequence: CASSLEDSGRNEQYF.

The chain combines TRBV19 with TRBJ2-7; D uncertain. Germline loops: CDR1 LNHDA, CDR2 SQIVND (reference sequence). The CDR3 length is 19 residues. The V and J ends lost 4 bases and 0 bases respectively, with 25 bases between them. CDR3 coding DNA: TGTGCCAGTAGTACCATAACGGTCTCACCTGGTCCCCCCTCCTACGAGCAGTACTTC. Translated, it gives CASSTITVSPGPPSYEQYF.

This sequence joins TRBV7-2 and TRBJ1-5; D possibly corresponds to TRBD1 (6 bases). Germline V gene data show CDR1 as SGHTA and CDR2 as FQGNSA. The CDR3 runs 14 residues. Trimming removed 1 base from V and 9 bases from J, with 13 bases in between. DNA of the CDR3: TGTGCCAGCAGCTTAGATCCGGGCAGGGGGCCCCAGCATTTT. Translating gives CASSLDPGRGPQHF.

This clone was seen at least ten times. The J gene is TRBJ2-7, the V gene TRBV7-2; TRBD2 matches 7 bases. The CDR3 is made up of 13 amino acids. J lost 6 bases, V lost 2 bases, and 4 bases had no gene match. CDR1 and CDR2 (germline): SGHTA, FQGNSA. CDR3 loop: CASSLWGGGEQYF. As DNA, the CDR3 is TGTGCCAGCAGCTTATGGGGGGGTGGCGAGCAGTACTTC.

This chain joins TRBV7-3 and TRBJ2-3, with a tentative D call TRBD2 (5 bases). The CDR3 totals 15 residues. Germline assignment: CDR1 SGHTA and CDR2 FQGTGA. V lost 5 bases and J lost 1, with 13 bases in between. DNA of the CDR3: TGTGCCAGCAGCCCCGGAGCGGAACGCACAGATACGCAGTATTTT. It yields the protein CASSPGAERTDTQYF.

The chain links TRBV6-5 to TRBJ1-2, with TRBD1 as a possible D gene (6 bases). Germline V CDR1 and CDR2: MNHEY, SVGAGI. The CDR3 length is 13 residues. V was clipped by 1 base and J by 5 bases, with 8 bases between them. Here the CDR3 reads CASSYLQGYGYTF. The CDR3 nucleotides are TGTGCCAGCAGTTACTTACAGGGATATGGCTACACCTTC.

The CDR3 reads CASSPTDEQYF. Written as DNA, the CDR3 is TGTGCCAGCAGCCCGACTGACGAGCAGTACTTC. The genes are TRBV7-9 and TRBJ2-7; D not certain. Trimming shortened V by 5 bases and J by 5 bases, and 7 bases separated the two germline ends. CDR3 length: 11 residues. Germline V gene lookup returns CDR1 SEHNR and CDR2 FQNEAQ (reference sequence). Full variable domain (missing parts from reference TRBV7-9 and TRBJ2-7): DTGVSQNPRHKITKRGQNVTFRCDPISEHNRLYWYRQTLGQGPEFLTYFQNEAQLEKSRLLSDRFSAERPKGSFSTLEIQRTEQGDSAMYLCASSPTDEQYFGPGTRLTVT.

This sequence joins TRBV19 and TRBJ1-5; possibly TRBD1 for D (5 bases). The CDR3 spans 15 residues. Germline values: CDR1 LNHDA, CDR2 SQIVND (reference sequence). With 5 bases removed from V and 3 bases from J, the gap between germline ends came to 14 bases. Here the CDR3 reads CASSDTGGYNQPQHF. CDR3 nucleotides: TGTGCCAGTAGTGACACGGGGGGGTACAATCAGCCCCAGCATTTT. Drawing the rest from reference TRBV19 and TRBJ1-5, the complete variable domain is DGGITQSPKYLFRKEGQNVTLSCEQNLNHDAMYWYRQDPGQGLRLIYYSQIVNDFQKGDIAEGYSVSREKKESFPLTVTSAQKNPTAFYLCASSDTGGYNQPQHFGDGTRLSIL.

This clone came up once. The chain has TRBV18 and TRBJ2-5, with 10 bases matching TRBD1. With V trimmed by 6 bases and J by 0 bases, 4 bases remained unmatched. The CDR3 is 15 amino acids. CDR1 and CDR2 (germline): KGHSH, LQKENI. DNA of the CDR3: TGTGCCAGCTCGCCGGACAGGGGGTACCAAGAGACCCAGTACTTC. This translates into CASSPDRGYQETQYF.

The chain uses TRBV10-3 and TRBJ2-2; 8 bases are a match to TRBD1. CDR3 size: 13 residues. After removal of 8 bases from V and 5 bases from J, the junction contained 4 bases not matched to a gene. From germline, CDR1 is ENHRY and CDR2 SYGVKD. CDR3 in amino acids: CAIQGARTGELFF. The CDR3 region has the DNA TGTGCCATCCAGGGGGCGCGTACCGGGGAGCTGTTTTTT.

This rearrangement joins TRBV18 to TRBJ2-1, with D possibly being TRBD2 (5 bases). Trimming took 4 bases from V and 7 from J, leaving 11 bases between them. Germline CDR1 reads KGHSH; CDR2 reads LQKENI. This CDR3 has 13 amino acids. CDR3 loop: CASSLGWENEQFF. CDR3 coding DNA: TGTGCCAGCTCACTTGGTTGGGAGAATGAGCAGTTCTTC.